These T cell receptor beta chains were read from a single sample in a study of T cell responses to AZD1222 COVID-19 vaccine. Only in-frame clones appear in the TCRdb table, and some are missing; sequencing was by immunoSEQ multiplex PCR. The table includes around 140,000 clones, about nine tenths detected once. The material sequenced was peripheral blood, taken 28 days after the second AZD1222 dose. These receptors all come from an adult who received the AZD1222 COVID-19 vaccine. The CDR3 runs from the conserved cysteine through the conserved F or W. D genes are given only for firm matches. A row's size may be missing; if present it is once, few, many or a size class.

v_call: TRBV28; j_call: TRBJ1-4; d_call: .; clone_size: .; cdr3_nt: TGTGCCAGCAGTACCGACCGGGCCCCCTCTCGGGAAAAACTGTTTTTT; cdr3_aa: CASSTDRAPSREKLFF
v_call: TRBV19; j_call: TRBJ1-1; d_call: TRBD1; clone_size: .; cdr3_nt: TGTGCCAGTAGTTCGGGACAGGGGTTCACTGAAGCTTTCTTT; cdr3_aa: CASSSGQGFTEAFF
v_call: TRBV5-4; j_call: TRBJ1-2; d_call: TRBD1; clone_size: .; cdr3_nt: TGTGCCAGCAGCTCTGCCCGGGACAGCACATCGGATGGCTACACCTTC; cdr3_aa: CASSSARDSTSDGYTF
v_call: TRBV12-3/TRBV12-4; j_call: TRBJ2-1; d_call: .; clone_size: .; cdr3_nt: TGTGCCAGCAGTGCCCGGGACCTCCAGTTCTTC; cdr3_aa: CASSARDLQFF
v_call: TRBV11-2; j_call: TRBJ2-4; d_call: TRBD1; clone_size: .; cdr3_nt: TGTGCCAGCAGTTCAGGGACAGGGGTGATTCGGTATGGAAACATTCAGTACTTC; cdr3_aa: CASSSGTGVIRYGNIQYF
v_call: TRBV7-2; j_call: TRBJ2-7; d_call: TRBD2; clone_size: .; cdr3_nt: TGTGCCAGCAGCCGGGGACTAGCGGGAAACGAGCAGTACTTC; cdr3_aa: CASSRGLAGNEQYF
v_call: TRBV10-3; j_call: TRBJ2-7; d_call: .; clone_size: .; cdr3_nt: TGTGCCATCAAGGGCGATTCCGGCTACGAGCAGTACTTC; cdr3_aa: CAIKGDSGYEQYF
v_call: TRBV5-1; j_call: TRBJ2-1; d_call: TRBD2; clone_size: .; cdr3_nt: TGCGCCAGCAGCTGGGGGCCTACCGGGACTAGCGGGACGTACAATGAGCAGTTCTTC; cdr3_aa: CASSWGPTGTSGTYNEQFF
v_call: TRBV14; j_call: TRBJ1-5; d_call: .; clone_size: few; cdr3_nt: TGTGCCAGCAGCCGCGTGGGCAATCAGCCCCAGCATTTT; cdr3_aa: CASSRVGNQPQHF
v_call: TRBV9; j_call: TRBJ2-3; d_call: .; clone_size: .; cdr3_nt: TGTGCCAGCAGCGCCCGGACCGGATTAATTTCAGATACGCAGTATTTT; cdr3_aa: CASSARTGLISDTQYF
v_call: TRBV29-1; j_call: TRBJ2-2; d_call: TRBD2; clone_size: .; cdr3_nt: TGCAGCGTTGATATTAGCGGGAGGGCCACCGGGGAGCTGTTTTTT; cdr3_aa: CSVDISGRATGELFF
v_call: TRBV7-9; j_call: TRBJ1-1; d_call: .; clone_size: .; cdr3_nt: TGTGCCAGCAGCTCGGGCATGAACACTGAAGCTTTCTTT; cdr3_aa: CASSSGMNTEAFF
v_call: TRBV10-2; j_call: TRBJ2-1; d_call: TRBD2; clone_size: .; cdr3_nt: TGCGCCAGCAGTGAGTCGGGCGGGAGCTCCTACAATGAGCAGTTCTTC; cdr3_aa: CASSESGGSSYNEQFF
v_call: TRBV29-1; j_call: TRBJ1-2; d_call: .; clone_size: .; cdr3_nt: TGCAGCGGTGGGGAAGGCCCCTATGGCTACACCTTC; cdr3_aa: CSGGEGPYGYTF
v_call: TRBV12-5; j_call: TRBJ2-7; d_call: .; clone_size: .; cdr3_nt: TGTGCTAGTGGTTTGGTTCAAGGGCCTAGCTACGAGCAGTACTTC; cdr3_aa: CASGLVQGPSYEQYF
v_call: TRBV5-6; j_call: TRBJ1-1; d_call: .; clone_size: .; cdr3_nt: TGTGCCAGCAGCACTGACAGGATGATCAACACTGAAGCTTTCTTT; cdr3_aa: CASSTDRMINTEAFF
v_call: TRBV7-2; j_call: TRBJ2-3; d_call: .; clone_size: .; cdr3_nt: TGTGCCAGCAGCGAAACCCCAGGGACCGGCACAGATACGCAGTATTTT; cdr3_aa: CASSETPGTGTDTQYF
v_call: TRBV19; j_call: TRBJ1-1; d_call: .; clone_size: .; cdr3_nt: TGTGCCAGTAGTATAGATCTCCCGGCACTGTGGAGTGAAGCTTTCTTT; cdr3_aa: CASSIDLPALWSEAFF
v_call: TRBV27; j_call: TRBJ1-5; d_call: .; clone_size: .; cdr3_nt: TGTGCCAGCAGTTTGGACGGAAGCAATCAGCCCCAGCATTTT; cdr3_aa: CASSLDGSNQPQHF
v_call: TRBV6-5; j_call: TRBJ1-5; d_call: .; clone_size: .; cdr3_nt: TGTGCCAGCAGTTGGGGGGAGAGTAGCAATCAGCCCCAGCATTTT; cdr3_aa: CASSWGESSNQPQHF
v_call: TRBV10-3; j_call: TRBJ1-6; d_call: .; clone_size: .; cdr3_nt: TGTGCCATCAGTGAGTCCGGCCGGAAGAGCTCCTATAATTCACCCCTCCACTTT; cdr3_aa: CAISESGRKSSYNSPLHF
v_call: TRBV20-1; j_call: TRBJ1-4; d_call: .; clone_size: .; cdr3_nt: TGCAGTGCTTGGCTTAATGAAAAACTGTTTTTT; cdr3_aa: CSAWLNEKLFF
v_call: TRBV2; j_call: TRBJ1-1; d_call: .; clone_size: .; cdr3_nt: TGTGCCTCCAGGGGAGGGCGTAGTACTGAAGCTTTCTTT; cdr3_aa: CASRGGRSTEAFF
v_call: TRBV7-2; j_call: TRBJ2-1; d_call: .; clone_size: .; cdr3_nt: TGTGCCAGCACCCCGTGGGGGGCGTTTATCCCTGAGCAGTTCTTC; cdr3_aa: CASTPWGAFIPEQFF
v_call: TRBV28; j_call: TRBJ2-1; d_call: .; clone_size: .; cdr3_nt: TGTGCCAGCAGTTTATCACAGGGGAGGTCCTACAATGAGCAGTTCTTC; cdr3_aa: CASSLSQGRSYNEQFF
v_call: TRBV18; j_call: TRBJ1-4; d_call: TRBD1; clone_size: .; cdr3_nt: TGTGCCAGCTCACTCGACAGGGGTAATCTCGAAAAACTGTTTTTT; cdr3_aa: CASSLDRGNLEKLFF
v_call: TRBV24-1; j_call: TRBJ1-2; d_call: .; clone_size: .; cdr3_nt: TGTGCCACCAGTACAGGGTGGGGCAGTGGCTACACCTTC; cdr3_aa: CATSTGWGSGYTF
v_call: TRBV6-1; j_call: TRBJ1-5; d_call: .; clone_size: .; cdr3_nt: TGTGCCAGCAGTGACGGGGGGGCGCGCGGCAATCAGCCCCAGCATTTT; cdr3_aa: CASSDGGARGNQPQHF
v_call: TRBV5-4; j_call: TRBJ2-1; d_call: .; clone_size: .; cdr3_nt: TGTGCCAGCAGCTTGGACAACCTCTACAATGAGCAGTTCTTC; cdr3_aa: CASSLDNLYNEQFF
v_call: TRBV3-1/TRBV3-2; j_call: TRBJ1-6; d_call: .; clone_size: once; cdr3_nt: TGTGCCAGCAGTACGGGACTGGGTAATTCACCCCTCCACTTT; cdr3_aa: CASSTGLGNSPLHF
v_call: TRBV6-4; j_call: TRBJ2-2; d_call: .; clone_size: .; cdr3_nt: TGTGCCAGCAGTGATCCCCCCCGCGGGGAGCTGTTTTTT; cdr3_aa: CASSDPPRGELFF
v_call: TRBV7-2; j_call: TRBJ2-7; d_call: TRBD2; clone_size: .; cdr3_nt: TGTGCCAGCAGCTCCCCACTAGCGGGAGGGGTTTCCTACGAGCAGTACTTC; cdr3_aa: CASSSPLAGGVSYEQYF
v_call: TRBV5-3; j_call: TRBJ1-1; d_call: TRBD1; clone_size: .; cdr3_nt: TGTGCCAGAAGCTTAGGACAGGGGAGAGAAACTGAAGCTTTCTTT; cdr3_aa: CARSLGQGRETEAFF
v_call: TRBV2; j_call: TRBJ2-6; d_call: .; clone_size: .; cdr3_nt: TGTGCCAGCATGGAGAGCTCTGGGGCCAACGTCCTGACTTTC; cdr3_aa: CASMESSGANVLTF
v_call: TRBV19; j_call: TRBJ2-5; d_call: .; clone_size: .; cdr3_nt: TGTGCCAGTAGTCCCGGGACGAGGTTATCAGAGACCCAGTACTTC; cdr3_aa: CASSPGTRLSETQYF
v_call: TRBV29-1; j_call: TRBJ2-7; d_call: TRBD1; clone_size: .; cdr3_nt: TGCAGCGCCTTGGACAGGGACGCCTACGAGCAGTACTTC; cdr3_aa: CSALDRDAYEQYF
v_call: TRBV7-6; j_call: TRBJ1-3; d_call: .; clone_size: .; cdr3_nt: TGTGCCAGCAGCTTAGCGTCGGCCCAGATCTCTGGAAACACCATATATTTT; cdr3_aa: CASSLASAQISGNTIYF
v_call: TRBV12-3/TRBV12-4; j_call: TRBJ2-7; d_call: .; clone_size: once; cdr3_nt: TGTGCCAGCAGTCGAACCTACGAGCAGTACTTC; cdr3_aa: CASSRTYEQYF
v_call: TRBV30; j_call: TRBJ1-5; d_call: .; clone_size: .; cdr3_nt: TGTGCCTGGAGTGTAGGAGGGGCTTATAGCAATCAGCCCCAGCATTTT; cdr3_aa: CAWSVGGAYSNQPQHF
v_call: TRBV28; j_call: TRBJ1-5; d_call: .; clone_size: .; cdr3_nt: TGTGCCAGCAGCCCGCCCCCCAATCAGCCCCAGCATTTT; cdr3_aa: CASSPPPNQPQHF